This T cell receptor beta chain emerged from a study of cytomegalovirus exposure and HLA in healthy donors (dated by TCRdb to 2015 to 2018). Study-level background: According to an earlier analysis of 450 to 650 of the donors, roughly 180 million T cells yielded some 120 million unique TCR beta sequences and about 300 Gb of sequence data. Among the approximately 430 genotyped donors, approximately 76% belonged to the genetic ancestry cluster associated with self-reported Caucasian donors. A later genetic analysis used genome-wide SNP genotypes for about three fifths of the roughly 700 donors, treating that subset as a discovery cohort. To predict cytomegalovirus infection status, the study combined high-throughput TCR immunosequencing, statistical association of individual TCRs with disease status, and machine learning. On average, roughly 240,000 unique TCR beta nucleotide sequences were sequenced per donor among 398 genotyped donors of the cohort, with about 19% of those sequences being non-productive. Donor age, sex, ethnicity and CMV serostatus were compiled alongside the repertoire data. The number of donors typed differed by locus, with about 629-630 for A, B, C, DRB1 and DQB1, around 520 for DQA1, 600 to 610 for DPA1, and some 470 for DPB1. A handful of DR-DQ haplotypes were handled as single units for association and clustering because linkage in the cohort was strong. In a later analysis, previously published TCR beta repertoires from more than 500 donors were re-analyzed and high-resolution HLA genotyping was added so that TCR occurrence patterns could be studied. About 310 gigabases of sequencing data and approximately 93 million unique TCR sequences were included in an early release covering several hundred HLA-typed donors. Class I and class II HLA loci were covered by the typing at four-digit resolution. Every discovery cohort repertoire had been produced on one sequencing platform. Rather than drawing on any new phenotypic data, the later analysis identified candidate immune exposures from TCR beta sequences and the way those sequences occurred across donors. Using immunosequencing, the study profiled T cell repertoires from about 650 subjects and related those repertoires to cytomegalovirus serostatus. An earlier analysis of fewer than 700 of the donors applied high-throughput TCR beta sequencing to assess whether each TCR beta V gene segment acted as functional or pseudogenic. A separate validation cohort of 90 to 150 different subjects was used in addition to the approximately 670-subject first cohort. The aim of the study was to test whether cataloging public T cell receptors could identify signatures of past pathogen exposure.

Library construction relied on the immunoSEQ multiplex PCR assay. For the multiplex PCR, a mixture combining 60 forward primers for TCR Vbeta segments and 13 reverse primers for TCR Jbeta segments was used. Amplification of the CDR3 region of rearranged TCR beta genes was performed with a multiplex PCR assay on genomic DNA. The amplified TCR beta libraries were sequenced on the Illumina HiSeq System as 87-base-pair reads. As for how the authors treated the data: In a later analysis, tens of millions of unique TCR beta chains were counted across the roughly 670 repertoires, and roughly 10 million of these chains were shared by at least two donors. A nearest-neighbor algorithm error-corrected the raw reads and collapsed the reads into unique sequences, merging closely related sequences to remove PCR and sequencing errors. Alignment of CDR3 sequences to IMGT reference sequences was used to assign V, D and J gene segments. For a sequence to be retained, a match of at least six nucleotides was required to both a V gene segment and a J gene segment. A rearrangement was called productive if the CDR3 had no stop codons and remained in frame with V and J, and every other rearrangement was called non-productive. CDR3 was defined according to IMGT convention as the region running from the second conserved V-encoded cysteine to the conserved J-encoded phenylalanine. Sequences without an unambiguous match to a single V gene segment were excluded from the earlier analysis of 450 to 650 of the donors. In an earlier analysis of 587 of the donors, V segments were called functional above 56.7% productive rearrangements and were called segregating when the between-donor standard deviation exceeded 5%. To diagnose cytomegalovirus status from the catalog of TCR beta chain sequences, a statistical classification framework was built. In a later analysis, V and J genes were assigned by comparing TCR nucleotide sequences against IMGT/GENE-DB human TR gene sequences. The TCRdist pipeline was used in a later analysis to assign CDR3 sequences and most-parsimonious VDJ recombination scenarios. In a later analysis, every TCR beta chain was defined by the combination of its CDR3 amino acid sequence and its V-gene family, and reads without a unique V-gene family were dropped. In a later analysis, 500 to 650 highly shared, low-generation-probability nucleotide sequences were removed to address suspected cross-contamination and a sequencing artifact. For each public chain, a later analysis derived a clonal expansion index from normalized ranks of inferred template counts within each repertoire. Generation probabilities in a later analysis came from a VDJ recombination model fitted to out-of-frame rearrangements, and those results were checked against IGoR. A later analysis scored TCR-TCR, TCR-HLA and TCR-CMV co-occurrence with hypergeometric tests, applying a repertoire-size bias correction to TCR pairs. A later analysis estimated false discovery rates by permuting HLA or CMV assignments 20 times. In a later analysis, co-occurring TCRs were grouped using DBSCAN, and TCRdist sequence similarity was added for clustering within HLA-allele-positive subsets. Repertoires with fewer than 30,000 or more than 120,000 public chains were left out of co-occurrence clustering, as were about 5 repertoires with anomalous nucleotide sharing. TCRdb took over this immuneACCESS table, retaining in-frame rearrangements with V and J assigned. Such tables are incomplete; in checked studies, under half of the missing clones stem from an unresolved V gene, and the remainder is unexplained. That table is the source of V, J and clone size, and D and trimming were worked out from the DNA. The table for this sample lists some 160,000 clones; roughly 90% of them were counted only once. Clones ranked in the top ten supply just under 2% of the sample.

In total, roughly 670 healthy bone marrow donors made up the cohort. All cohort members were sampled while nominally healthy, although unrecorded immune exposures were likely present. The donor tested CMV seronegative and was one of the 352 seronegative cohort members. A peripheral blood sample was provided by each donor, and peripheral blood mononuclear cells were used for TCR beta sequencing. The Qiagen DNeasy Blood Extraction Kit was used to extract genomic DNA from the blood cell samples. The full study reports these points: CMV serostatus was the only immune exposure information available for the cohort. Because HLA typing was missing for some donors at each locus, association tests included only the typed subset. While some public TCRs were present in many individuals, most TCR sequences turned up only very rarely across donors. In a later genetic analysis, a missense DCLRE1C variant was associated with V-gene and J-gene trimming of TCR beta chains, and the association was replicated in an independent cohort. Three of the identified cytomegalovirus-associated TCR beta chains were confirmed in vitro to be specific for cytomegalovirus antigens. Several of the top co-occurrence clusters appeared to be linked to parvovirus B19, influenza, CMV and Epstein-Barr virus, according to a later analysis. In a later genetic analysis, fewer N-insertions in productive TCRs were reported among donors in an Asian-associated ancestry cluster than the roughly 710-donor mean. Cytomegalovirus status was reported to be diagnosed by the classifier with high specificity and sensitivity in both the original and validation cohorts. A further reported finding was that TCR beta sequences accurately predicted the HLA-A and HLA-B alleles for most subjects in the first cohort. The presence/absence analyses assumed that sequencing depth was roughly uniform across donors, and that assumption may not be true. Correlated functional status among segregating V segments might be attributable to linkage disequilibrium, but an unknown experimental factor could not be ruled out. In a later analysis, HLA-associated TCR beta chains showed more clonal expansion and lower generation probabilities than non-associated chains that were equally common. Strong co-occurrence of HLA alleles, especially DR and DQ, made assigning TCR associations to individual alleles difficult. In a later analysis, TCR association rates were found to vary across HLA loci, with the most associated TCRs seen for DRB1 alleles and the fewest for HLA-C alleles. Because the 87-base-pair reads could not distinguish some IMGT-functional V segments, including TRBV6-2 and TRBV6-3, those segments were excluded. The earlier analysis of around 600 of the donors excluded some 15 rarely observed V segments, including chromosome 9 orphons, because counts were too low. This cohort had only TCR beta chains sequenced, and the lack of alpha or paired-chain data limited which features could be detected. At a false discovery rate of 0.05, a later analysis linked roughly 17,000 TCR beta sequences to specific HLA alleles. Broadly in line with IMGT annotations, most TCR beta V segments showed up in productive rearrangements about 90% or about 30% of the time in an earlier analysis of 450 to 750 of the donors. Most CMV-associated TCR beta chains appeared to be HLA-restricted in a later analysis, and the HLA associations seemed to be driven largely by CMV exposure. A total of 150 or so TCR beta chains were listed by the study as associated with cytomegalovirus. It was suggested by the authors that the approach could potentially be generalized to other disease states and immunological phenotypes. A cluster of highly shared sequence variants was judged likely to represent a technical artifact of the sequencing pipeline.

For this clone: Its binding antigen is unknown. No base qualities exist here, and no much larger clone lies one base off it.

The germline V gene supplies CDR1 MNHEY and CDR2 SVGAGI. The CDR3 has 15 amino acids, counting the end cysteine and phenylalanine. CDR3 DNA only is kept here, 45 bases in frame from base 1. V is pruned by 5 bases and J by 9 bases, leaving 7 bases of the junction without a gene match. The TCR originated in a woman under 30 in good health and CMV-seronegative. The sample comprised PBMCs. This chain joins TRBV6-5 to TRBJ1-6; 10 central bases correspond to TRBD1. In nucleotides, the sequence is TGTGCCAGCAGTGCCAAAGGGACAGGGGTTTCACCCCTCCACTTT. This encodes CASSAKGTGVSPLHF.